A single sample is the source of the 17 T cell receptor beta chains below, sequenced in a study of neurological immune-mediated disorders. Time point specified: technical triplicate 3. TCRdb re-analysed the 5' RACE reads in MiXCR, keeping a single row per CDR3 protein. This repertoire shows about 31,000 distinct CDR3 sequences, about 16% found once; its top ten account for about 5%. The sequenced sample was CD4+ T cells from blood. The receptor set was obtained from a female donor with HTLV-1-associated myelopathy (HAM/TSP).

This clonotype was observed many times. The chain carries TRBV7-6 and TRBJ2-5, with TRBD2 matching 8 bases. The CDR3 totals 17 residues. Germline trimming cut 1 base from V and 0 bases from J; bases unmatched to any gene: 7. Per the germline V gene, CDR1 is SGHVS and CDR2 is FNYEAQ. The CDR3 bases are TGTGCCAGCAGCTTAGTTCCGGGGGGGCCGGACCAAGAGACCCAGTACTTC. This gives the protein CASSLVPGGPDQETQYF.

This clonotype was seen repeatedly, ten times or more. CDR3 protein: CASSEGADTQYF. The CDR3 bases are TGTGCCAGCAGCGAAGGTGCAGATACGCAGTATTTT. The rearrangement links TRBV7-8 to TRBJ2-3; D call uncertain. Trimming stripped 5 bases from V and 4 bases from J, with 7 bases between. There are 12 residues in the CDR3. Germline V lookup: CDR1 SGHVS, CDR2 FQNEAQ.

The chain combines TRBV12-3 or TRBV12-4 with TRBJ2-5; 8 bases fit TRBD1. The CDR3 loop spans 15 amino acids. V lost 4 bases to trimming and J lost 2 bases; unmatched junction nucleotides: 6. CDR3 amino acids: CASSSRTGRQETQYF. CDR3 nucleotide sequence: TGTGCCAGCAGTTCCCGGACAGGGCGGCAAGAGACCCAGTACTTC.

This clonotype was counted ten times or more. V and J are TRBV4-2 and TRBJ2-3; D is undetermined. V shed 1 base and J shed 3 bases, with 2 bases lying between them. The CDR3 is made up of 12 amino acids. Per the germline V gene, CDR1 is LGHNA and CDR2 is YNFKEQ. DNA for the CDR3: TGTGCCAGCAGCCAAGTTACAGATACGCAGTATTTT. Translated, it gives CASSQVTDTQYF.

Many counts were recorded for this clonotype. The V gene is TRBV6-2 or TRBV6-3, the J gene TRBJ2-3; D ambiguous. The V end lost 0 bases, the J end lost 5 bases, and 0 bases lay between the germline ends. CDR3 length: 11 residues. Germline CDR1 and CDR2: MNHEY and SVGEGT. The CDR3 DNA is TGTGCCAGCAGTTACTCAGATACGCAGTATTTT. This translates into CASSYSDTQYF.

This clonotype has a count of ten or more. This chain uses TRBV18 with TRBJ2-3; no clear D gene. Trimming shortened V by 4 bases and J by 4 bases, and 9 bases separated the two germline ends. The CDR3 extends over 13 amino acids. CDR1 and CDR2 from the germline V gene are KGHSH and LQKENI. CDR3 amino acids: CASSRVPSDTQYF. The CDR3, as DNA: TGTGCCAGCTCACGGGTGCCTTCAGATACGCAGTATTTT.

In its sample, this clonotype was seen many times. J is TRBJ2-2 and V is TRBV20-1; 9 nucleotides align to TRBD2. V shed 5 bases, J shed 4 bases, and the junction held 5 bases outside the gene matches. This CDR3 has 14 amino acids. The germline gives CDR1 DFQATT, CDR2 SNEGSKA (reference sequence). This CDR3 reads CSAGRGGPTGELFF. In nucleotides, the CDR3 is TGCAGTGCTGGGCGGGGGGGACCCACCGGGGAGCTGTTTTTT.

The sample holds many counts of this clonotype. The V and J genes are TRBV5-1 and TRBJ2-1; D gene uncertain. The length of the CDR3 is 12 residues. Trimming cost V 4 bases and J 10 bases, with 12 bases left between them. The germline V gene has CDR1 SGHRS and CDR2 YFSETQ. CDR3 residues: CASSPRFAEQFF. CDR3 bases: TGCGCCAGCAGCCCTCGTTTTGCGGAGCAGTTCTTC.

There are many counts of this clonotype. The chain recombines TRBV10-2 with TRBJ2-7, with D perhaps matching TRBD2 (7 bases). The germline V gene has CDR1 WSHSY and CDR2 SAAADI. V lost 2 bases and J lost 3, with 14 bases in between. CDR3 length equals 15 residues. The CDR3 DNA sequence: TGCGCCAGCAGTGAGGAGCGGGACAAAATCTACGAGCAGTACTTC. Translation: CASSEERDKIYEQYF.

This clonotype was seen many times. The chain couples TRBV20-1 to TRBJ2-3; 10 bases align to TRBD2. The CDR3 has 15 amino acids. CDR1 DFQATT and CDR2 SNEGSKA come from the germline V gene (reference sequence). The J segment lost 1 base and the V segment lost 5 bases, leaving 6 bases of the junction unmatched. The CDR3 here is CSADSGTSGTDTQYF. In DNA form, the CDR3 reads TGCAGTGCTGACTCCGGGACTAGCGGCACAGATACGCAGTATTTT.

This clonotype has a count of ten or more. V usage is TRBV20-1 and J usage is TRBJ2-5; D unresolved. CDR1 and CDR2 (germline): DFQATT, SNEGSKA (reference sequence). The CDR3 has 13 residues. Trimming stripped 3 bases from V and 2 bases from J, with 10 bases between. The CDR3 region is CSASDDPQETQYF. CDR3 in DNA: TGCAGTGCTAGTGACGACCCTCAAGAGACCCAGTACTTC.

This clonotype appeared many times. The chain recombines TRBV7-9 with TRBJ2-7; the D gene is possibly TRBD1 (5 bases). The length of the CDR3 is 14 residues. V was trimmed by 1 base and J by 3 bases, leaving 10 bases between them. The germline V gene has CDR1 SEHNR and CDR2 FQNEAQ (reference sequence). CDR3 sequence reads: CASSLGQGYYEQYF. For the CDR3, the DNA is TGTGCCAGCAGCTTAGGGCAGGGTTACTACGAGCAGTACTTC.

This chain uses TRBV6-1 with TRBJ1-5; weak D call: TRBD1 (6 bases). From germline, CDR1 is MNHNS and CDR2 SASEGT. The germline V and J ends were trimmed by 7 bases and 3 bases, with 10 bases remaining between them. This CDR3 contains 13 residues. CDR3 nucleotides: TGTGCCAGCAAAGGACAGTACAATCAGCCCCAGCATTTT. Its translation is CASKGQYNQPQHF.

This clonotype was counted ten times or more. The genes are TRBV20-1 and TRBJ1-5; a possible D gene is TRBD1 (6 bases). The CDR3 is 13 amino acids. Germline CDR1 is DFQATT and CDR2 is SNEGSKA (reference sequence). V was shortened by 3 bases and J by 5 bases, with 11 bases between the two germline ends. The CDR3 region is CSARQGIDQPQHF. The CDR3, as DNA: TGCAGTGCTAGGCAGGGGATAGATCAGCCCCAGCATTTT.

V gene TRBV29-1 combines with J gene TRBJ2-3; 9 bases are shared with TRBD2. V was clipped by 6 bases and J by 5 bases; unmatched bases: 9. CDR1 is SQVTM and CDR2 is ANQGSEA in the germline V gene. The CDR3 contains 14 residues. In DNA, the CDR3 is TGCAGCGTCTTAGCGGGGGATTTAAAAGATACGCAGTATTTT. Translating gives CSVLAGDLKDTQYF.

This clonotype was counted ten times or more. The chain couples TRBV25-1 to TRBJ1-4, with unresolved D. The CDR3 loop spans 16 amino acids. Per the germline V gene, CDR1 is MGHDK and CDR2 is SYGVNS. With 2 bases removed from V and 8 bases from J, the gap between germline ends came to 18 bases. CDR3 sequence: CASSEAGQGFEEKLFF. CDR3 bases: TGTGCCAGCAGTGAAGCGGGTCAAGGGTTTGAGGAAAAACTGTTTTTT.

The sample holds many counts of this clonotype. The chain employs TRBV7-2 and TRBJ2-2, with D perhaps TRBD1 (7 bases). Trimming left V 5 bases short and J 7 bases short, with 14 bases between. This CDR3 region has 14 residues. Germline V gene sequence: CDR1 SGHTA, CDR2 FQGNSA. CDR3 in amino acids: CASSPQGGIGELFF. CDR3 nucleotides: TGTGCCAGCAGCCCCCAGGGGGGCATCGGGGAGCTGTTTTTT.